What follows are 2 T cell receptor beta chains derived from one specimen sequenced in a study of T cells in Graves' hyperthyroidism and ophthalmopathy (dated by TCRdb to between 2018 and 2021). The library was built by means of multiplex PCR. The sample was run on an Illumina HiSeq 2000. TCR beta CDR3 regions were amplified from RNA transcripts. The TCR CDR3 was subjected to a first round of RT-PCR using the HTBI primer set and the Qiagen OneStep RT-PCR kit. TCRdb's own reprocessing of the public reads used fastp at Q25 and MiXCR and kept productive beta chains. Here each entry gathers all rows of one CDR3 protein and keeps the most common genes and DNA. For this sample there are approximately 710,000 distinct CDR3 sequences; roughly 17% appear just once. Roughly a sixth of the sample is in the top ten clones. The sample comprised blood. These receptors originate from a man aged 50 to 60 with Graves' hyperthyroidism.

This clonotype appeared many times. The chain has TRBV27 and TRBJ1-1, with TRBD1 as a possible D gene (6 bases). This CDR3 region has 12 residues. V lost 9 bases and J 3 bases, leaving 11 bases between the germline ends. Per germline, CDR1 MNHEY and CDR2 SMNVEV (reference sequence). As DNA, the CDR3 is TGTGCCAGGCCTCAGGGGTACACTGAAGCTTTCTTT. It translates to CARPQGYTEAFF.

This clonotype came up many times. Germline is not matched at one junction end, which may reflect a read error. The J gene is TRBJ2-1, the V gene TRBV7-9; tentative D call: TRBD2 (5 bases). CDR1 is SEHNR and CDR2 is FQNEAQ in the germline V gene (reference sequence). The CDR3 length is 12 residues. The DNA of the CDR3 is TGTGCCAGCAGCTCTGACTACTATGAGCAGTTCTTC. This encodes CASSSDYYEQFF.